A single sample gave rise to the 25 T cell receptor beta chains below, sequenced in a study of shared clonotypes between healthy human individuals. Measured with immunoSEQ multiplex PCR; TCRdb has only the in-frame clones, and not every one. This sample has approximately 2.5 million clones; just over 90% occur once, and the top ten carry under 0.15%. Material for sequencing was naive CD4+ T cells sorted from blood. The subset was: CD45RA+ positively selected. These receptors came from a man aged 18 to 30 in good health.

This clone was seen just once. The chain links TRBV2 to TRBJ1-6, with 7 bases aligning to TRBD1. Germline V lookup: CDR1 SNHLY, CDR2 FYNNEI. The CDR3 is 13 residues long. The J segment lost 6 bases and the V segment lost 6 bases, leaving 2 bases of the junction unmatched. CDR3: CASRWDSNSPLHF. The CDR3 nucleotides read TGTGCCAGCAGATGGGACAGTAATTCACCCCTCCACTTT.

This chain uses TRBV6-5 with TRBJ2-3; D is possibly TRBD2 (6 bases). CDR3 length equals 15 residues. CDR1 and CDR2 from the germline V gene are MNHEY and SVGAGI. Trimming removed 6 bases at V and 3 bases at J, with 16 bases between. As DNA, the CDR3 is TGTGCCAGCAGGAGAGACGGGGGTTGGACAGATACGCAGTATTTT. Translating it yields CASRRDGGWTDTQYF.

V and J are TRBV28 and TRBJ1-5, with unresolved D. V dropped 3 bases and J dropped 2 bases, with 11 bases sitting between them. CDR1 is MDHEN and CDR2 is SYDVKM in the germline V gene. This CDR3 region has 15 residues. CDR3 nucleotide sequence: TGTGCCAGCAGTTTGCCGTCGGGTGGCAATCAGCCCCAGCATTTT. Protein sequence: CASSLPSGGNQPQHF.

This clone was seen more than once but under ten times. The CDR3 protein is CASSSRDRTYEQYF. CDR3 bases: TGTGCCAGCAGCTCCCGGGACAGGACCTACGAGCAGTACTTC. The chain joins TRBV7-9 to TRBJ2-7, with 8 bases aligning to TRBD1. This CDR3 is 14 amino acids long. V lost 4 bases to trimming and J lost 2 bases; unmatched junction nucleotides: 4. The germline V gene has CDR1 SEHNR and CDR2 FQNEAQ (reference sequence).

This clone was observed a single time. The CDR3 here is CASSYNREGAYEQYF. The DNA for the CDR3 is TGTGCCAGCAGTTATAACAGGGAAGGGGCTTACGAGCAGTACTTC. This chain links TRBV6-5 with TRBJ2-7; possible D gene TRBD1, 6 bases. CDR1 and CDR2 from the germline V gene are MNHEY and SVGAGI. The CDR3 extends over 15 amino acids. Trimming took 3 bases from V and 4 from J, leaving 16 bases between them.

The chain couples TRBV19 to TRBJ1-2; D gene ambiguous. Trimming removed 4 bases from V and 2 bases from J, with 8 bases in between. The CDR3 loop spans 13 amino acids. Germline CDR1 and CDR2: LNHDA and SQIVND (reference sequence). CDR3 nucleotide sequence: TGTGCCAGTAGTACGGCGGCCAACTATGGCTACACCTTC. It translates to CASSTAANYGYTF. Drawing the rest from reference TRBV19 and TRBJ1-2, the complete variable domain is DGGITQSPKYLFRKEGQNVTLSCEQNLNHDAMYWYRQDPGQGLRLIYYSQIVNDFQKGDIAEGYSVSREKKESFPLTVTSAQKNPTAFYLCASSTAANYGYTFGSGTRLTVV.

This clone has only one observation. This sequence joins TRBV10-3 and TRBJ2-5; D is undetermined. CDR1 and CDR2 from the germline V gene are ENHRY and SYGVKD. The ends were cut back, 4 bases at V and 2 bases at J, with 8 bases in the middle. CDR3 length: 13 residues. CDR3 in amino acids: CAISGRAQETQYF. In DNA, the CDR3 is TGTGCCATCAGTGGCCGGGCACAAGAGACCCAGTACTTC.

The count of this clone is one. This chain links TRBV5-1 with TRBJ2-5; possible D gene TRBD2, 5 bases. Trimming shortened V by 0 bases and J by 1 base, and 13 bases separated the two germline ends. This CDR3 is 16 amino acids long. Germline lookup yields CDR1 SGHRS and CDR2 YFSETQ. The CDR3, as DNA: TGCGCCAGCAGCTTGGATGCGAAGAGCGGCCAAGAGACCCAGTACTTC. This codes for CASSLDAKSGQETQYF.

V gene TRBV7-3 combines with J gene TRBJ1-4; 9 bases map to TRBD1. Germline V lookup: CDR1 SGHTA, CDR2 FQGTGA. Germline trimming cut 5 bases from V and 6 bases from J; bases unmatched to any gene: 4. This CDR3 comprises 14 residues. The CDR3 spells CASSPRTGDEKLFF. The CDR3 DNA sequence: TGTGCCAGCAGCCCCCGGACAGGGGATGAAAAACTGTTTTTT.

As to this clone: At the DNA level, this CDR3 is encoded by other sequences in the same sample as well. V is TRBV5-4 and J is TRBJ2-7, with a possible D match to TRBD1 (6 bases). Germline V gene sequence: CDR1 SGHNT, CDR2 YYREEE (reference sequence). Trimming shortened V by 0 bases and J by 0 bases, and 7 bases separated the two germline ends. The CDR3 runs to 14 residues. In DNA, the CDR3 is TGTGCCAGCAGCTTGGGAGGGGGCTCCTACGAGCAGTACTTC. Amino acids: CASSLGGGSYEQYF.

DNA of the CDR3: TGTGCCAGCAGCTTAGCCTCAGGACGGGTTTCTGAAAAACTGTTTTTT. Its protein is CASSLASGRVSEKLFF. V and J are TRBV7-2 and TRBJ1-4, with D hard to call. V lost 0 bases and J lost 7, with 15 bases in between. Germline V gene data show CDR1 as SGHTA and CDR2 as FQGNSA. The CDR3 contains 16 residues.

The chain uses TRBV5-1 and TRBJ2-1, with a tentative D call TRBD2 (6 bases). CDR1 is SGHRS and CDR2 is YFSETQ in the germline V gene. The V end was cut by 0 bases, the J end by 5 bases, with 15 bases between. The CDR3 contains 16 residues. DNA for the CDR3: TGCGCCAGCAGCTTGGTAGCCGGGAGTCACCACAATGAGCAGTTCTTC. It specifies CASSLVAGSHHNEQFF.

This clone was seen a single time. CDR3 coding DNA: TGTGCCAGCATTGGGTTCCGCCTTAACACTGAAGCTTTCTTT. It yields the protein CASIGFRLNTEAFF. The chain employs TRBV28 and TRBJ1-1; no clear D gene. V was cut by 7 bases and J by 2 bases, with 14 bases left in between. The CDR3 is made up of 14 amino acids. Germline CDR1 MDHEN, CDR2 SYDVKM.

The chain has TRBV5-1 and TRBJ2-2; D call uncertain. The CDR3 is 12 amino acids. CDR1 is SGHRS, CDR2 YFSETQ, per germline. Trimming took 6 bases from V and 0 from J, leaving 3 bases between them. DNA of the CDR3: TGCGCCAGCACCTCGAACACCGGGGAGCTGTTTTTT. This gives the protein CASTSNTGELFF.

This clone was found a few times. The rearrangement joins TRBV30 to TRBJ1-1, with D uncertain. The CDR3 is 12 residues long. Trimming stripped 3 bases from V and 4 bases from J, with 9 bases between. In germline, CDR1 is GTSNPN, CDR2 SVGIG (reference sequence). The CDR3 sequence: CAWSRTRTEAFF. Written as DNA, the CDR3 is TGTGCCTGGAGCCGAACCCGCACTGAAGCTTTCTTT. Full variable domain (outside the CDR3, taken from reference TRBV30 and TRBJ1-1): SQTIHQWPATLVQPVGSPLSLECTVEGTSNPNLYWYRQAAGRGLQLLFYSVGIGQISSEVPQNLSASRPQDRQFILSSKKLLLSDSGFYLCAWSRTRTEAFFGQGTRLTVV.

Points on this clone: Other DNA sequences in the same sample also yield this CDR3. The chain employs TRBV29-1 and TRBJ2-7, with unresolved D. CDR1 is SQVTM and CDR2 is ANQGSEA in the germline V gene. With 4 bases removed from V and 2 bases from J, the gap between germline ends came to 12 bases. The CDR3 spans 13 residues. The CDR3 reads CSVGWGSTYEQYF. The CDR3 DNA follows: TGCAGCGTTGGCTGGGGATCCACCTACGAGCAGTACTTC.

The chain employs TRBV30 and TRBJ2-7; perhaps TRBD2 as D (6 bases). V shed 2 bases and J shed 6 bases, with 20 bases lying between them. There are 15 residues in the CDR3. Germline V gene lookup returns CDR1 GTSNPN and CDR2 SVGIG (reference sequence). As DNA, the CDR3 is TGTGCCTGGAGTTCCTACCAACGACTAGTAGGCGAGCAGTACTTC. Translation: CAWSSYQRLVGEQYF.

J is TRBJ1-5 and V is TRBV27; no clear D gene. The length of the CDR3 is 14 residues. Germline loops: CDR1 MNHEY, CDR2 SMNVEV (reference sequence). Trimming pared 2 bases from V and 0 bases from J, leaving 5 bases between. CDR3 amino acids: CASSLAGSNQPQHF. CDR3 in DNA: TGTGCCAGCAGTTTAGCGGGTAGCAATCAGCCCCAGCATTTT.

V gene TRBV10-1 combines with J gene TRBJ1-3; no reliable D call. Germline V CDR1 and CDR2: WNHNN, SYGVQD (reference sequence). The V end was cut by 6 bases, the J end by 2 bases, with 17 bases between. The CDR3 extends over 16 amino acids. CDR3 DNA sequence: TGCGCCAGCAGGGTTCCAAGCCCTAATACTGGAAACACCATATATTTT. As protein: CASRVPSPNTGNTIYF.

This chain joins TRBV5-1 and TRBJ2-5; D perhaps matches TRBD1 (5 bases). Germline lookup yields CDR1 SGHRS and CDR2 YFSETQ. V lost 1 base and J 7 bases, leaving 14 bases between the germline ends. CDR3 length equals 14 residues. Here the CDR3 DNA reads TGCGCCAGCAGCTTGTGGCAGGACAATTGGACCCAGTACTTC. This codes for CASSLWQDNWTQYF. Full variable domain (rest looked up from reference TRBV5-1 and TRBJ2-5): KAGVTQTPRYLIKTRGQQVTLSCSPISGHRSVSWYQQTPGQGLQFLFEYFSETQRNKGNFPGRFSGRQFSNSRSEMNVSTLELGDSALYLCASSLWQDNWTQYFGPGTRLLVL.

The rearrangement joins TRBV28 to TRBJ1-4; D may be TRBD1 (5 bases). The V gene lost 2 bases and the J gene lost 4 bases, with 11 bases spanning the gap. CDR1 and CDR2 from the germline V gene are MDHEN and SYDVKM. The CDR3 extends over 15 amino acids. This chain's CDR3 is CASSLQGRYNEKLFF. The DNA for the CDR3 is TGTGCCAGCAGTTTACAGGGCAGGTATAATGAAAAACTGTTTTTT.

The V call is TRBV10-3, the J call TRBJ1-1; TRBD1 matches at 10 bases. This CDR3 contains 15 residues. Germline V gene data show CDR1 as ENHRY and CDR2 as SYGVKD. V was clipped by 4 bases and J by 7 bases; unmatched bases: 9. The CDR3 DNA sequence: TGTGCCATCAGTGCCGGGAGGGACAGGGGTGGTGAAGCTTTCTTT. This sequence encodes CAISAGRDRGGEAFF.

The chain links TRBV5-1 to TRBJ2-1; 7 bases fit TRBD2. This CDR3 comprises 16 residues. Looked up from germline, CDR1 is SGHRS and CDR2 is YFSETQ. The trim removed 0 bases at V and 0 bases at J, leaving 3 bases unmatched. Here the CDR3 DNA reads TGCGCCAGCAGCTTGGTGCGGGAGACCTCCTACAATGAGCAGTTCTTC. This sequence encodes CASSLVRETSYNEQFF.

The chain is built from TRBV30 and TRBJ2-2; 9 positions match TRBD1. The V gene end was trimmed by 4 bases and the J gene end by 6 bases; junction bases not matched to a gene: 6. This CDR3 is 14 amino acids long. The germline CDR1 and CDR2 sequences are GTSNPN and SVGIG (reference sequence). The CDR3 spells CAWKGDREAGELFF. CDR3 bases: TGTGCCTGGAAGGGGGACAGGGAGGCCGGGGAGCTGTTTTTT.

The chain recombines TRBV7-9 with TRBJ2-7; D may be TRBD1 (5 bases). The CDR3 extends over 14 amino acids. The germline V and J ends were trimmed by 1 base and 2 bases, with 9 bases remaining between them. CDR1 and CDR2 from the germline V gene are SEHNR and FQNEAQ (reference sequence). CDR3: CASSLGQRPYEQYF. The DNA of the CDR3 is TGTGCCAGCAGCTTAGGACAGCGCCCCTACGAGCAGTACTTC.